These 27 T cell receptor beta chains came from one sample sequenced in a study of molecular identifiers for immune sequencing clone quantification. TCRdb ran MiXCR on the PCR reads and lists one entry per CDR3 protein. This repertoire shows some 93,000 distinct CDR3 sequences, around 23% found once; its top ten account for around 1.1%. Sequencing was carried out using naive CD8+ T cells from blood, with Jurkat cell RNA spiked in. The subset: FACS-sorted CD8+CD4-CCR7+CD45RA+ naive T cells. The receptors originated from a human donor in good health. Some libraries in this study had Jurkat cell RNA spiked in.

A word on this clonotype: A much larger clone lies a single base off, so this may be a read error. The CDR3 does not end in the conserved phenylalanine or tryptophan, so this is likely a read error. V usage is TRBV5-1 and J usage is TRBJ2-7; 8 bases fit TRBD1. The CDR3 is 16 residues long. V lost 0 bases and J lost 5; bases outside the gene matches: 10. Germline V gives CDR1 SGHRS, CDR2 YFSETQ. CDR3 DNA sequence: TGCGCCAGCAGCTTGGCGGGCAGGGGGCGACTGGACGAGCAGTACCTC. Its translation is CASSLAGRGRLDEQYL.

This sequence joins TRBV30 and TRBJ1-2, with D possibly TRBD1 on 5 matching bases. Germline-derived CDR1 and CDR2 are GTSNPN and SVGIG (reference sequence). The V gene lost 1 base and the J gene lost 0 bases, with 18 bases spanning the gap. The CDR3 sequence is 17 residues long. CDR3 sequence: CAWSAGTTYVANYGYTF. The CDR3 nucleotides read TGTGCCTGGAGTGCCGGGACGACGTACGTCGCTAACTATGGCTACACCTTC.

For this clonotype: Being one base from a much bigger clone, this may be a read error. V is TRBV5-1 and J is TRBJ2-7; 7 bases are shared with TRBD1. CDR1 and CDR2 (germline): SGHRS, YFSETQ. The CDR3 has 14 residues. The CDR3 loop reads CASGLVQGAYEQYF. Here the CDR3 DNA reads TGCGCCAGCGGCTTGGTCCAGGGGGCCTACGAGCAGTACTTC. The complete variable domain, with remaining parts taken from reference TRBV5-1 and TRBJ2-7, reads KAGVTQTPRYLIKTRGQQVTLSCSPISGHRSVSWYQQTPGQGLQFLFEYFSETQRNKGNFPGRFSGRQFSNSRSEMNVSTLELGDSALYLCASGLVQGAYEQYFGPGTRLTVT.

The gene calls are TRBV3-2 and TRBJ2-2; whether TRBD2, the table's D call, matches the DNA was not checked. TRBV3-2 is marked as a pseudogene. The CDR3 runs to 16 residues. DNA of the CDR3: TGTGCCAGCAGCTCGGGACTAGCAGCGAACACCGGGGAGCTGTTTTTT. Its protein is CASSSGLAANTGELFF.

The CDR3, as DNA: TGTGCCGTCCAGCAATCCTACGAGCAGTACTTC. Translation gives CAVQQSYEQYF. The chain joins TRBV10-3 to TRBJ2-7; D call uncertain. Trimming removed 11 bases at V and 1 base at J, with 9 bases between. This CDR3 spans 11 amino acids. Germline values: CDR1 ENHRY, CDR2 SYGVKD.

This clonotype was detected ten times or more. The chain couples TRBV7-6 to TRBJ1-5; perhaps TRBD1 as D (6 bases). Trimming removed 5 bases at V and 6 bases at J, with 17 bases between. This CDR3 is built from 15 residues. Germline V gene data show CDR1 as SGHVS and CDR2 as FNYEAQ. The CDR3 loop is CASSPLVGGGQPQHF. CDR3 sequence (DNA): TGTGCCAGCAGCCCCCTGGTCGGGGGCGGTCAGCCCCAGCATTTT.

This clonotype was detected a few times. At one end, the junction sequence differs from germline, possibly due to a read error. The chain combines TRBV15 with TRBJ2-3; D ambiguous. From germline, CDR1 is LNHNV and CDR2 YYDKDF (reference sequence). The CDR3 consists of 13 residues. The CDR3, as DNA: TGTGCCACCCGGAGCCTCCTCACAGATACGCAGTGTTTT. Translation: CATRSLLTDTQCF.

This clonotype was seen many times. This sequence joins TRBV5-1 and TRBJ2-7; tentatively, D is TRBD2 (6 bases). The CDR3 runs to 14 residues. Germline-derived CDR1 and CDR2 are SGHRS and YFSETQ. The V and J ends lost 2 bases and 1 base respectively, with 10 bases between them. The CDR3 region is CASSFHGSSYEQYF. CDR3 sequence (DNA): TGCGCCAGCAGCTTCCACGGGAGTTCCTACGAGCAGTACTTC.

V usage is TRBV9 and J usage is TRBJ2-2; D unclear. The CDR3 runs to 15 residues. In germline, CDR1 is SGDLS, CDR2 YYNGEE. V gave up 0 bases and J gave up 4 bases, with 10 bases separating them. As DNA, the CDR3 is TGTGCCAGCAGCGTAGAAGGATTCCGCACCGGGGAGCTGTTTTTT. This gives the protein CASSVEGFRTGELFF. The variable domain in full, with the rest retrieved from reference TRBV9 and TRBJ2-2, is DSGVTQTPKHLITATGQRVTLRCSPRSGDLSVYWYQQSLDQGLQFLIQYYNGEERAKGNILERFSAQQFPDLHSELNLSSLELGDSALYFCASSVEGFRTGELFFGEGSRLTVL.

This clonotype was picked up many times. J is TRBJ1-5 and V is TRBV19; a possible D gene is TRBD1 (5 bases). The CDR3 loop spans 15 amino acids. Germline values: CDR1 LNHDA, CDR2 SQIVND (reference sequence). The germline V and J ends were trimmed by 3 bases and 0 bases, with 9 bases remaining between them. The CDR3 DNA reads as TGTGCCAGTAGTATCACGGGGGTTAGCAATCAGCCCCAGCATTTT. Protein: CASSITGVSNQPQHF.

This clonotype occurred a few times. The gene calls are TRBV7-2 and TRBJ2-1; TRBD2 aligns across 9 bases. The CDR3 is 15 amino acids. V was pared by 3 bases and J by 10 bases, with 10 bases of the junction left unmatched. The germline V gene encodes CDR1 SGHTA and CDR2 FQGNSA. CDR3 region: CASSFEREARNEQFF. The CDR3 nucleotides are TGTGCCAGCAGCTTCGAGCGGGAGGCCCGTAACGAGCAGTTCTTC.

As concerns this clonotype: Given the absence of the conserved phenylalanine or tryptophan at the CDR3 end, a read error is likely. This chain uses TRBV7-9 with TRBJ2-7; TRBD1 is a possible D gene (5 bases). V lost 5 bases, J lost 5 bases, and 16 bases lay in between. The germline gives CDR1 SEHNR, CDR2 FQNEAQ (reference sequence). The CDR3 has 14 amino acids. The DNA for the CDR3 is TGTGCCAGCAGCCCAAAAGGGGCTGGGAACGAGCAGTACCTC. Translated, it gives CASSPKGAGNEQYL.

The table lists this clonotype with a few counts. The gene calls are TRBV28 and TRBJ2-5; perhaps D is TRBD1 or TRBD2 (6 bases each). The length of the CDR3 is 13 residues. V was shortened by 8 bases and J by 5 bases, with 15 bases between the two germline ends. CDR1 MDHEN and CDR2 SYDVKM come from the germline V gene. CDR3 protein: CASQHRGRETQYF. As DNA, the CDR3 is TGTGCCAGCCAACATCGGGGGCGGGAGACCCAGTACTTC.

This clonotype was seen ten or more times. This chain connects TRBV11-2 to TRBJ2-3; 10 nucleotides agree with TRBD2. The CDR3 runs 18 residues. With 3 bases clipped from V and 2 bases from J, the junction kept 11 bases outside the gene matches. Germline assignment: CDR1 SGHAT and CDR2 FQNNGV. The CDR3 bases are TGTGCCAGCAGCTTCCTGACCCTAGCGGGGGCGAACACAGATACGCAGTATTTT. Amino acid sequence: CASSFLTLAGANTDTQYF. The variable domain in full, with the rest retrieved from reference TRBV11-2 and TRBJ2-3, is EAGVAQSPRYKIIEKRQSVAFWCNPISGHATLYWYQQILGQGPKLLIQFQNNGVVDDSQLPKDRFSAERLKGVDSTLKIQPAKLEDSAVYLCASSFLTLAGANTDTQYFGPGTRLTVL.

This clonotype was observed a few times. The chain uses TRBV11-2 and TRBJ2-3; TRBD2 agrees at 9 bases. The germline CDR1 and CDR2 sequences are SGHAT and FQNNGV. The CDR3 is 16 residues long. After removal of 5 bases from V and 3 bases from J, the junction contained 9 bases not matched to a gene. CDR3 in DNA: TGTGCCAGCAGCCTAAGGGGGCGGGGGGGGACAGATACGCAGTATTTT. This gives the protein CASSLRGRGGTDTQYF.

The chain links TRBV5-3 to TRBJ2-2; 7 positions match TRBD1. TRBV5-3 is an ORF for which the function is uncertain. CDR3 size: 16 residues. The V segment lost 9 bases and the J segment 6 bases; nucleotides outside the gene matches: 17. CDR3: CAIISDRERFAGELFF. CDR3 nucleotide sequence: TGTGCCATCATATCCGACAGGGAGCGATTCGCCGGGGAGCTGTTTTTT.

This clonotype came up a few times. As the CDR3 is not closed by the conserved phenylalanine or tryptophan, this likely results from a read error. The genes are TRBV12-3 or TRBV12-4 and TRBJ1-5; a weak D match, TRBD1 (5 bases). V was shortened by 3 bases and J by 2 bases, with 11 bases between the two germline ends. The CDR3 is 15 residues long. DNA for the CDR3: TGTGCCAGCAGTTTTAGGGGTAACGGCAATCAGCCCCAGCATTCT. Residues: CASSFRGNGNQPQHS.

The V and J genes are TRBV20-1 and TRBJ2-1, with TRBD2 matching over 7 bases. This CDR3 is built from 14 residues. V shed 5 bases, J shed 3 bases, and the junction held 7 bases outside the gene matches. Germline V gene data show CDR1 as DFQATT and CDR2 as SNEGSKA (reference sequence). The CDR3 DNA reads TGCAGTGCTCCACGGGAGGCCTTCTACAATGAGCAGTTCTTC. This encodes CSAPREAFYNEQFF.

This clonotype was recorded at least ten times. The chain has TRBV7-9 and TRBJ2-2; no firm D call. The CDR3 length is 12 residues. Trimming removed 5 bases from V and 3 bases from J, with 4 bases in between. Germline V gene data show CDR1 as SEHNR and CDR2 as FQNEAQ (reference sequence). This CDR3 reads CASSPDTGELFF. CDR3 DNA: TGTGCCAGCAGCCCCGACACCGGGGAGCTGTTTTTT.

Comment on this clonotype: Possible read error: a much larger clone is one base away. The chain has TRBV20-1 and TRBJ1-2, with D uncertain. The CDR3 spans 14 residues. From germline, CDR1 is DFQATT and CDR2 SNEGSKA (reference sequence). The CDR3 here is CSARDPGPNYCYTF. CDR3 sequence (DNA): TGCAGTGCTAGAGATCCCGGACCTAACTATTGCTACACCTTC.

This clonotype showed up many times. The CDR3 sequence: CASSLRASGGTDTQYF. DNA of the CDR3: TGTGCCAGCAGCTTACGGGCTAGCGGGGGTACAGATACGCAGTATTTT. V usage is TRBV13 and J usage is TRBJ2-3, with 10 bases fitting TRBD2. The CDR3 is 16 residues long. Germline lookup yields CDR1 PRHDT and CDR2 FYEKMQ (reference sequence). Unmatched junction bases numbered 5, after V lost 2 bases and J lost 3 bases.

At least ten counts were recorded for this clonotype. The chain couples TRBV12-3 or TRBV12-4 to TRBJ1-1, with D maybe TRBD1 (5 bases). This CDR3 spans 13 amino acids. Between the trimmed V and J ends, which lost 7 bases and 4 bases, there was a span of 13 bases. The DNA for the CDR3 is TGTGCCAGCAACCCGGGGACCGCCACTGAAGCTTTCTTT. Its translation: CASNPGTATEAFF.

A remark on this clonotype: A much larger clone sits a single nucleotide away, making a read error possible. The genes are TRBV7-9 and TRBJ2-5; 9 bases agree with TRBD2. Germline-derived CDR1 and CDR2 are SEHNR and FQNEAQ (reference sequence). Trimming removed 0 bases from V and 3 bases from J; junction bases left unmatched: 2. CDR3 length: 15 residues. The CDR3 sequence is CASSLALAGEETQYF. CDR3 DNA sequence: TGTGCCAGCAGCTTAGCCTTAGCGGGGGAAGAGACCCAGTACTTC.

V and J are TRBV3-1 and TRBJ2-7, with D perhaps matching TRBD2 (5 bases). The V end was cut by 0 bases, the J end by 0 bases, with 15 bases between. Germline V gene data show CDR1 as LGHDT and CDR2 as YNNKEL (reference sequence). The CDR3 has 17 amino acids. The CDR3 region is CASSQDLGARSSYEQYF. The DNA of the CDR3 is TGTGCCAGCAGCCAAGATCTGGGAGCGAGGAGCTCCTACGAGCAGTACTTC.

About this clonotype: The junction shows a germline mismatch at one end, possibly a read error. This chain joins TRBV7-6 and TRBJ1-3; TRBD1 matches 7 bases. Germline V CDR1 and CDR2: SGHVS, FNYEAQ. The CDR3 spans 17 residues. The CDR3 region has the DNA TGTGCCAGCAGCTTAGGGAGACAGGGTTCCTCTGGAGACACCATATATTTT. Protein: CASSLGRQGSSGDTIYF.

This clonotype showed up just a few times. The CDR3 here is CASSQEGGGRSDTQYF. CDR3 nucleotide sequence: TGCGCCAGCAGCCAAGAGGGGGGAGGGCGTTCAGATACGCAGTATTTT. This chain links TRBV4-1 with TRBJ2-3; TRBD2 agrees at 7 bases. The germline CDR1 and CDR2 sequences are MGHRA and YSYEKL. The CDR3 length is 16 residues. V trimming: 0 bases; J trimming: 4 bases; junction bases outside the gene matches: 7.

Many counts were recorded for this clonotype. The chain is built from TRBV27 and TRBJ2-6; 7 bases are shared with TRBD2. Trimming at V came to 7 bases and at J to 0 bases, leaving 6 bases not matched to a gene. CDR1 MNHEY and CDR2 SMNVEV come from the germline V gene (reference sequence). This CDR3 has 16 residues. This chain's CDR3 is CASTALAVSGANVLTF. The CDR3 DNA follows: TGTGCCAGCACAGCTCTAGCGGTCTCTGGGGCCAACGTCCTGACTTTC.